This T cell receptor (beta chain) was recovered during a study of Graves' ophthalmopathy and Graves' hyperthyroidism. The overall study: Peripheral blood was collected at initial diagnosis, before any treatment.

Amplified TCR beta CDR3 regions were obtained using RNA transcripts as template. HTBI-primed first-round RT-PCR preceded second-round multiplex PCR. TCRdb independently ran MiXCR on the multiplex PCR reads; one entry per CDR3 protein. Of more than 550,000 distinct CDR3 sequences listed, approximately 39% are singletons. Excluded: other autoimmune disease, uncontrolled infection, pregnancy or lactation. This CDR3 spans 15 amino acids. Germline V CDR1 and CDR2: SGHTS, YDEGEE. V was clipped by 4 bases and J by 1 base, with 14 bases between them. This clonotype appeared many times. The chain is built from TRBV5-8 and TRBJ1-1; no clear D. This TCR derives from an adult man with Graves' ophthalmopathy. Sequenced material: peripheral blood. The chain's CDR3 is CASSQPLTTNTEAFF. CDR3 nucleotide sequence: TGTGCCAGCAGCCAACCCCTGACAACGAACACTGAAGCTTTCTTT.